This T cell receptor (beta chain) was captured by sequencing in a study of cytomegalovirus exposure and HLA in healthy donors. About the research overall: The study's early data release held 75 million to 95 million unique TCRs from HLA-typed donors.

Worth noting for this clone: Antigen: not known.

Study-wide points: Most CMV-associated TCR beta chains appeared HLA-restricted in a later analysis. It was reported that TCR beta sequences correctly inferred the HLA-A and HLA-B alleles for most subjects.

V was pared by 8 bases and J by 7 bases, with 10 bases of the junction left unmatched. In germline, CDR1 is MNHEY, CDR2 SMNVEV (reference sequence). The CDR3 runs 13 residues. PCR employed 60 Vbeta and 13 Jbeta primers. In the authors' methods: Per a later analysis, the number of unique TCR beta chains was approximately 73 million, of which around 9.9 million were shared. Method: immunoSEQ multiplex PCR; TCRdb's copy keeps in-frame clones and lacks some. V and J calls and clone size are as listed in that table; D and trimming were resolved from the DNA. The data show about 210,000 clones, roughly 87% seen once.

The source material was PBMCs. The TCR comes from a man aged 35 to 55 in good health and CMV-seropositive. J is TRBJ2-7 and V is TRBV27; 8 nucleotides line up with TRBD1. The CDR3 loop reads CASRSGDRSEQYF. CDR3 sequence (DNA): TGTGCCAGCCGTTCCGGGGACAGGTCAGAGCAGTACTTC.